The 27 T cell receptor beta chains below all came from one sample that was sequenced in a study of cytomegalovirus exposure and HLA in healthy donors. PCR amplification relied on 60 Vbeta primers (plus 13 Jbeta primers). Profiled with immunoSEQ multiplex PCR; TCRdb holds only in-frame clones, not every one. The sample carries fewer than 200,000 clones, 60% to 85% recorded once. Sequencing input: PBMCs. The receptors stem from a female donor in good health and CMV-seronegative.

The chain links TRBV9 to TRBJ2-1, with TRBD2 matching over 8 bases. The germline gives CDR1 SGDLS, CDR2 YYNGEE. Unmatched junction bases numbered 11, after V lost 4 bases and J lost 5 bases. This CDR3 spans 16 amino acids. The CDR3 sequence: CASSPTQRGQHNEQFF. In DNA, the CDR3 is TGTGCCAGCAGCCCTACCCAGCGGGGGCAACACAATGAGCAGTTCTTC. The variable domain in full, completed from reference TRBV9 and TRBJ2-1, reads DSGVTQTPKHLITATGQRVTLRCSPRSGDLSVYWYQQSLDQGLQFLIQYYNGEERAKGNILERFSAQQFPDLHSELNLSSLELGDSALYFCASSPTQRGQHNEQFFGPGTRLTVL.

The rearrangement uses TRBV5-1 and TRBJ1-5, with D possibly being TRBD1 (6 bases). V was clipped by 3 bases and J by 7 bases, with 17 bases between them. The CDR3 is 15 amino acids. CDR1 and CDR2 from the germline V gene are SGHRS and YFSETQ. The CDR3 nucleotides read TGCGCCAGCAGCTCCGGGGTGGGGGCAGGCCAGCCCCAGCATTTT. Its translation: CASSSGVGAGQPQHF.

V gene TRBV7-9 combines with J gene TRBJ2-3, with 8 bases identical to TRBD2. The CDR3 runs 13 residues. Germline assignment: CDR1 SEHNR and CDR2 FQNEAQ (reference sequence). V trimming: 7 bases; J trimming: 1 base; junction bases outside the gene matches: 1. In DNA form, the CDR3 reads TGTGCCAGCACGACTAGCGGCACAGATACGCAGTATTTT. Translated, it gives CASTTSGTDTQYF.

The table lists this clone with a few counts. CDR3 sequence: CASSTLPGAPTGELFF. CDR3 in DNA: TGTGCCAGCAGCACGCTTCCAGGGGCCCCCACCGGGGAGCTGTTTTTT. The V and J genes are TRBV9 and TRBJ2-2; a possible D gene is TRBD1 (6 bases). CDR1 is SGDLS and CDR2 is YYNGEE in the germline V gene. The V end lost 4 bases, the J end lost 4 bases, and 17 bases lay between the germline ends. The CDR3 sequence is 16 residues long.

This chain uses TRBV5-4 with TRBJ1-6; tentative D call: TRBD1 (6 bases). CDR1 and CDR2 (germline): SGHNT, YYREEE (reference sequence). The length of the CDR3 is 16 residues. V lost 4 bases, J lost 8 bases, and 19 bases lay in between. CDR3 nucleotide sequence: TGTGCCAGCAGCGCACAGGGAAAGGTCGGTTATTCACCCCTCCACTTT. Residues: CASSAQGKVGYSPLHF.

V gene TRBV11-2 combines with J gene TRBJ2-1, with a possible D match to TRBD2 (6 bases). This CDR3 spans 16 amino acids. Trimming cost V 6 bases and J 1 base, with 16 bases left between them. Germline CDR1 SGHAT, CDR2 FQNNGV. CDR3 sequence: CASSRRAGRSYNEQFF. The CDR3 DNA is TGTGCCAGCAGTCGGCGGGCGGGAAGGTCCTACAATGAGCAGTTCTTC.

The chain has TRBV6-5 and TRBJ2-1; 9 bases are shared with TRBD1. CDR1 MNHEY and CDR2 SVGAGI come from the germline V gene. CDR3 length equals 15 residues. V was pared by 6 bases and J by 7 bases, with 10 bases of the junction left unmatched. In DNA, the CDR3 is TGTGCCAGCAGGGGATTTGGGACAGGGTCAAATGAGCAGTTCTTC. Its protein is CASRGFGTGSNEQFF.

The V call is TRBV7-9, the J call TRBJ1-2; 8 nucleotides align to TRBD1. After removal of 4 bases from V and 4 bases from J, the junction contained 11 bases not matched to a gene. This CDR3 has 16 amino acids. Per the germline V gene, CDR1 is SEHNR and CDR2 is FQNEAQ (reference sequence). CDR3 protein: CASSSQAAGQAYGYTF. CDR3 sequence (DNA): TGTGCCAGCAGCTCCCAAGCGGCGGGACAGGCCTATGGCTACACCTTC.

This clone is a singleton in its sample. The chain employs TRBV19 and TRBJ1-2; a possible D gene is TRBD1 (5 bases). In germline, CDR1 is LNHDA, CDR2 SQIVND (reference sequence). With 3 bases removed from V and 4 bases from J, the gap between germline ends came to 15 bases. The CDR3 is 15 amino acids. CDR3 in DNA: TGTGCCAGTAGTATCCCAGGGAGGGTACTCTATGGCTACACCTTC. Translated, it gives CASSIPGRVLYGYTF. The entire variable domain, with the rest obtained from reference TRBV19 and TRBJ1-2, is as follows: DGGITQSPKYLFRKEGQNVTLSCEQNLNHDAMYWYRQDPGQGLRLIYYSQIVNDFQKGDIAEGYSVSREKKESFPLTVTSAQKNPTAFYLCASSIPGRVLYGYTFGSGTRLTVV.

The CDR3 coding sequence is TGCAGCGGGCGACAGGGTTTTAGCTCCTACAATGAGCAGTTCTTC. It specifies CSGRQGFSSYNEQFF. This chain uses TRBV29-1 with TRBJ2-1; 7 bases are shared with TRBD1. This CDR3 is 15 amino acids long. Germline CDR1 and CDR2: SQVTM and ANQGSEA. V was pared by 7 bases and J by 0 bases, with 9 bases of the junction left unmatched.

The gene calls are TRBV6-6 and TRBJ2-7, with 8 bases aligning to TRBD2. Germline V lookup: CDR1 MNHNY, CDR2 SVGAGI (reference sequence). V shed 3 bases, J shed 5 bases, and the junction held 9 bases outside the gene matches. The CDR3 length is 15 residues. DNA for the CDR3: TGTGCCAGCAGTTATATCAGCGGGAGTGTCCACGAGCAGTACTTC. Its translation: CASSYISGSVHEQYF.

The chain has TRBV5-4 and TRBJ2-1; 7 nucleotides match TRBD1. CDR3 length equals 17 residues. The germline V gene encodes CDR1 SGHNT and CDR2 YYREEE (reference sequence). V was clipped by 6 bases and J by 0 bases; unmatched bases: 12. The CDR3, as DNA: TGTGCCAGCATTCCTCACGGGGACAGCGGCTCCTACAATGAGCAGTTCTTC. Encoded protein: CASIPHGDSGSYNEQFF.

The gene calls are TRBV6-6 and TRBJ2-1, with TRBD1 identical over 7 bases. Germline V gene data show CDR1 as MNHNY and CDR2 as SVGAGI (reference sequence). The length of the CDR3 is 13 residues. V was pared by 8 bases and J by 6 bases, with 7 bases of the junction left unmatched. CDR3 sequence (DNA): TGTGCCAGCGATTTCCGACAGGGCAATGAGCAGTTCTTC. Its translation: CASDFRQGNEQFF.

This clone was picked up one time. This sequence joins TRBV29-1 and TRBJ2-1, with TRBD2 identical over 11 bases. Losses at the gene ends were 0 bases for V and 6 bases for J; bases not matched to a gene: 7. This CDR3 is 16 amino acids long. From germline, CDR1 is SQVTM and CDR2 ANQGSEA. This CDR3 is CSVEDPVAGGLNEQFF. In nucleotides, the CDR3 is TGCAGCGTTGAAGACCCCGTAGCGGGGGGGCTCAATGAGCAGTTCTTC.

Note on this clone: Germline and junction disagree at one end, which may indicate a read error. DNA for the CDR3: TGTGCCAGCAGCCCCTTCTCCAGCGGGAGCTCATTTCTGGACATTCAGTGCTTC. The encoded protein is CASSPFSSGSSFLDIQCF. This chain connects TRBV2 to TRBJ2-4; 8 bases align to TRBD2. Germline-derived CDR1 and CDR2 are SNHLY and FYNNEI. This CDR3 comprises 18 residues.

A few counts support this clone. The rearrangement links TRBV6-5 to TRBJ1-4; weak D call: TRBD1 (5 bases). The CDR3 spans 16 residues. V was cut by 2 bases and J by 5 bases, with 15 bases left in between. CDR1 is MNHEY, CDR2 SVGAGI, per germline. CDR3 DNA sequence: TGTGCCAGCAGTTACAATTCAGGGCAGGGCAATGAAAAACTGTTTTTT. Its protein product is CASSYNSGQGNEKLFF.

The chain is built from TRBV6-6 and TRBJ1-1, with D maybe TRBD1 (5 bases). V was clipped by 8 bases and J by 0 bases, with 10 bases between them. The CDR3 runs to 13 residues. CDR1 and CDR2 (germline): MNHNY, SVGAGI (reference sequence). CDR3 DNA sequence: TGTGCCAGCGTCCGACAGCTGAACACTGAAGCTTTCTTT. Its protein is CASVRQLNTEAFF.

This chain links TRBV14 with TRBJ1-2, with a tentative D call TRBD1 (6 bases). Per the germline V gene, CDR1 is SGHDN and CDR2 is FVKESK. This CDR3 has 13 residues. V was clipped by 4 bases and J by 3 bases, with 9 bases between them. CDR3 sequence (DNA): TGTGCCAGCAGCCGGGACACCCACTATGGCTACACCTTC. Protein sequence: CASSRDTHYGYTF.

The chain joins TRBV7-3 to TRBJ2-1; 9 bases are a match to TRBD2. The CDR3 runs 14 residues. Trimming took 8 bases from V and 7 from J; bases not matched to a gene: 9. Germline loops: CDR1 SGHTA, CDR2 FQGTGA. DNA of the CDR3: TGTGCCAGCGTAGCTAGCGGGACTGGTAATGAGCAGTTCTTC. This codes for CASVASGTGNEQFF. The full variable domain, completed using reference TRBV7-3 and TRBJ2-1, is GAGVSQTPSNKVTEKGKYVELRCDPISGHTALYWYRQSLGQGPEFLIYFQGTGAADDSGLPNDRFFAVRPEGSVSTLKIQRTERGDSAVYLCASVASGTGNEQFFGPGTRLTVL.

The CDR3 reads CASSPSVVTEAFF. The CDR3 region has the DNA TGTGCCAGCAGTCCTTCAGTGGTAACTGAAGCTTTCTTT. The chain joins TRBV28 to TRBJ1-1; D is ambiguous. The V end lost 5 bases, the J end lost 5 bases, and 12 bases lay between the germline ends. The CDR3 contains 13 residues. CDR1 is MDHEN and CDR2 is SYDVKM in the germline V gene.

This chain links TRBV4-1 with TRBJ2-3; 9 nucleotides line up with TRBD2. Germline assignment: CDR1 MGHRA and CDR2 YSYEKL. The CDR3 has 17 amino acids. Trimming cost V 1 base and J 3 bases; bases outside gene matches: 8. CDR3 amino acids: CASSQGDSGSRTDTQYF. The DNA of the CDR3 is TGCGCCAGCAGCCAAGGAGATAGCGGGAGTAGGACAGATACGCAGTATTTT.

The gene calls are TRBV2 and TRBJ2-2; the match to TRBD2 covers 7 bases. Germline V CDR1 and CDR2: SNHLY, FYNNEI. Unmatched junction bases numbered 4, after V lost 6 bases and J lost 6 bases. This CDR3 contains 13 residues. The CDR3 bases are TGTGCCAGCAGGGGCACTAGCGCCGGGGAGCTGTTTTTT. Protein sequence: CASRGTSAGELFF.

The chain combines TRBV4-3 with TRBJ2-5; 13 positions agree with TRBD2. This CDR3 contains 18 residues. Germline-derived CDR1 and CDR2 are LGHNA and YSLEER. V was clipped by 0 bases and J by 1 base; unmatched bases: 5. The CDR3 loop reads CASSQDLRTSGGQETQYF. The CDR3 coding sequence is TGCGCCAGCAGCCAAGATCTAAGGACTAGCGGGGGCCAAGAGACCCAGTACTTC.

The chain is built from TRBV11-2 and TRBJ1-2, with D possibly matching TRBD1 (6 bases). Trimming removed 5 bases from V and 3 bases from J, with 16 bases in between. Germline V gene sequence: CDR1 SGHAT, CDR2 FQNNGV. The CDR3 extends over 15 amino acids. The chain's CDR3 is CASSEEPDSDYGYTF. The CDR3 region has the DNA TGTGCCAGCAGCGAAGAACCGGACAGTGACTATGGCTACACCTTC.

The rearrangement links TRBV4-1 to TRBJ1-5, with 7 bases identical to TRBD1. The CDR3 loop spans 16 amino acids. The junction had 7 bases not matched to a gene; V was cut back by 2 bases and J by 3 bases. The germline gives CDR1 MGHRA, CDR2 YSYEKL. CDR3 sequence reads: CASSQPRQGSNQPQHF. The CDR3 nucleotides read TGCGCCAGCAGCCAACCTAGACAGGGCTCCAATCAGCCCCAGCATTTT.

The chain recombines TRBV5-1 with TRBJ1-1; 9 bases map to TRBD1. The CDR3 has 14 amino acids. J was trimmed by 7 bases and V by 3 bases; bases with no gene match: 7. Germline assignment: CDR1 SGHRS and CDR2 YFSETQ. The CDR3 here is CASSSGQGGYEAFF. The CDR3 DNA reads TGCGCCAGCAGCTCGGGACAGGGTGGATATGAAGCTTTCTTT.

This clone has more than one count but fewer than ten. V is TRBV7-9 and J is TRBJ2-1, with D possibly matching TRBD2 (5 bases). This CDR3 contains 14 residues. V was clipped by 3 bases and J by 5 bases, with 11 bases between them. Germline-derived CDR1 and CDR2 are SEHNR and FQNEAQ (reference sequence). CDR3 residues: CASSLTPGDNEQFF. The CDR3, as DNA: TGTGCCAGCAGCTTGACCCCCGGGGACAATGAGCAGTTCTTC.